The 24 T cell receptor beta chains presented below share a single source sample, sequenced in a study of siplizumab effects on memory and regulatory T cells. Libraries were prepared by immunoSEQ multiplex PCR; TCRdb keeps only in-frame clonotypes and omits some of them. The sample yields about 100,000 clones, roughly 94% seen once. The sequenced material came from non-Treg CD4+ T cells sorted from blood. The origin of the receptors is a human donor in good health.

The chain has TRBV14 and TRBJ1-1, with D hard to call. CDR3 size: 15 residues. CDR1 is SGHDN and CDR2 is FVKESK in the germline V gene. V lost 0 bases, J lost 2 bases, and 10 bases lay in between. CDR3 DNA: TGTGCCAGCAGCCAAGAGAGGGCAGGTAACACTGAAGCTTTCTTT. This codes for CASSQERAGNTEAFF.

The rearrangement joins TRBV5-1 to TRBJ1-3; D remains ambiguous. Germline assignment: CDR1 SGHRS and CDR2 YFSETQ. V lost 0 bases to trimming and J lost 6 bases, with 7 bases between them. The CDR3 length is 13 residues. CDR3 DNA sequence: TGCGCCAGCAGCTTGGACACTCAAAACACCATATATTTT. This sequence encodes CASSLDTQNTIYF. Supplemented by reference TRBV5-1 and TRBJ1-3, the full variable domain reads KAGVTQTPRYLIKTRGQQVTLSCSPISGHRSVSWYQQTPGQGLQFLFEYFSETQRNKGNFPGRFSGRQFSNSRSEMNVSTLELGDSALYLCASSLDTQNTIYFGEGSWLTVV.

The rearrangement joins TRBV7-6 to TRBJ1-2; 7 bases agree with TRBD1. The CDR3 length is 14 residues. CDR1 SGHVS and CDR2 FNYEAQ come from the germline V gene. Germline trimming cut 1 base from V and 4 bases from J; bases unmatched to any gene: 3. CDR3 loop: CASSLDAGGYGYTF. Here the CDR3 DNA reads TGTGCCAGCAGCTTAGACGCAGGGGGCTATGGCTACACCTTC. Filled out from reference TRBV7-6 and TRBJ1-2, the complete variable domain reads GAGVSQSPRYKVTKRGQDVALRCDPISGHVSLYWYRQALGQGPEFLTYFNYEAQQDKSGLPNDRFSAERPEGSISTLTIQRTEQRDSAMYRCASSLDAGGYGYTFGSGTRLTVV.

The chain has TRBV5-1 and TRBJ2-5, with TRBD2 matching 11 bases. Germline V gene sequence: CDR1 SGHRS, CDR2 YFSETQ. V gave up 2 bases and J gave up 5 bases; unmatched junction bases: 5. CDR3 length equals 15 residues. CDR3 sequence: CASSFIAGGPETQYF. The CDR3 nucleotides read TGCGCCAGCAGCTTCATAGCGGGAGGGCCGGAGACCCAGTACTTC. The variable domain in full, completed from reference TRBV5-1 and TRBJ2-5, reads KAGVTQTPRYLIKTRGQQVTLSCSPISGHRSVSWYQQTPGQGLQFLFEYFSETQRNKGNFPGRFSGRQFSNSRSEMNVSTLELGDSALYLCASSFIAGGPETQYFGPGTRLLVL.

CDR3 in amino acids: CASSLAGGSPGEQFF. The CDR3 DNA reads as TGTGCCAGCAGCCTAGCGGGAGGCTCTCCAGGGGAGCAGTTCTTC. The chain joins TRBV25-1 to TRBJ2-1, with 11 nucleotides matching TRBD2. CDR1 is MGHDK, CDR2 SYGVNS, per germline. The J segment lost 10 bases and the V segment lost 6 bases, leaving 11 bases of the junction unmatched. CDR3 size: 15 residues.

The chain combines TRBV9 with TRBJ2-1; 7 nucleotides line up with TRBD1. The germline V gene encodes CDR1 SGDLS and CDR2 YYNGEE. Germline trimming cut 0 bases from V and 4 bases from J; bases unmatched to any gene: 4. CDR3 length equals 15 residues. Here the CDR3 reads CASSVVGTEYNEQFF. The DNA of the CDR3 is TGTGCCAGCAGCGTAGTAGGGACAGAATACAATGAGCAGTTCTTC. The whole variable domain, filled in from reference TRBV9 and TRBJ2-1, reads DSGVTQTPKHLITATGQRVTLRCSPRSGDLSVYWYQQSLDQGLQFLIQYYNGEERAKGNILERFSAQQFPDLHSELNLSSLELGDSALYFCASSVVGTEYNEQFFGPGTRLTVL.

V and J are TRBV28 and TRBJ2-4, with TRBD1 matching 7 bases. With 6 bases clipped from V and 7 bases from J, the junction kept 12 bases outside the gene matches. The CDR3 consists of 15 residues. CDR1 and CDR2 from the germline V gene are MDHEN and SYDVKM. CDR3 amino acids: CASSQQGFGDNIQYF. The CDR3 DNA reads as TGTGCCAGCAGCCAACAGGGGTTCGGGGATAACATTCAGTACTTC.

The chain carries TRBV29-1 and TRBJ2-5; TRBD1 might be the D (6 bases). The CDR3 spans 13 residues. The V and J ends lost 4 bases and 2 bases respectively, with 11 bases between them. CDR1 SQVTM and CDR2 ANQGSEA come from the germline V gene. CDR3 in DNA: TGCAGCGTTGGGCCAGGGGCTCAAGAGACCCAGTACTTC. As protein: CSVGPGAQETQYF.

The rearrangement uses TRBV29-1 and TRBJ1-1; D not certain. This CDR3 comprises 15 residues. The germline V and J ends were trimmed by 1 base and 0 bases, with 12 bases remaining between them. In germline, CDR1 is SQVTM, CDR2 ANQGSEA. CDR3 DNA: TGCAGCGTTGAAGTTCGGTCTACACTGAACACTGAAGCTTTCTTT. It codes for CSVEVRSTLNTEAFF.

The chain has TRBV11-2 and TRBJ2-1; D is perhaps TRBD2 (6 bases). Per germline, CDR1 SGHAT and CDR2 FQNNGV. Trimming removed 1 base from V and 15 bases from J, with 10 bases in between. CDR3 size: 11 residues. CDR3 bases: TGTGCCAGCAGCTTAGGACTAGGTCGGTTCTTC. Translating gives CASSLGLGRFF.

The chain has TRBV18 and TRBJ1-4; no clear D gene. Germline-derived CDR1 and CDR2 are KGHSH and LQKENI. V lost 3 bases to trimming and J lost 4 bases, with 15 bases between them. The CDR3 extends over 16 amino acids. The CDR3 protein is CASSPTKSNYNEKLFF. The CDR3 DNA reads as TGTGCCAGCTCACCTACCAAAAGCAATTATAATGAAAAACTGTTTTTT.

With regard to this clone: Mismatch with germline at one junction end may stem from a read error. The chain couples TRBV28 to TRBJ1-1, with D possibly matching TRBD1 (5 bases). CDR3 length: 14 amino acids. CDR1 MDHEN and CDR2 SYDVKM come from the germline V gene. CDR3 coding DNA: TGTGCCACCAGTTCCATGGGGCGGGGTACTGAAGCTTTCTTT. It translates to CATSSMGRGTEAFF.

The chain uses TRBV10-3 and TRBJ2-4; 8 bases are shared with TRBD1. V gave up 6 bases and J gave up 5 bases; unmatched junction bases: 6. CDR3 length: 14 residues. Germline values: CDR1 ENHRY, CDR2 SYGVKD. DNA for the CDR3: TGTGCCATCAGAAGCGGACAGGGTGAAAACATTCAGTACTTC. Translating it yields CAIRSGQGENIQYF.

This clone is a singleton in its sample. This rearrangement joins TRBV6-9 to TRBJ2-5; D uncertain. Trimming took off 3 bases at V and 1 base at J, with 9 bases between the two ends. CDR1 and CDR2 from the germline V gene are MNHGY and SVAAGI. This CDR3 contains 14 residues. Written as DNA, the CDR3 is TGTGCCAGCAGTTACTCGGGCATCCAAGAGACCCAGTACTTC. Protein sequence: CASSYSGIQETQYF.

This chain links TRBV6-1 with TRBJ2-1; TRBD1 might be the D (5 bases). V shed 6 bases and J shed 5 bases, with 17 bases lying between them. Germline V gives CDR1 MNHNS, CDR2 SASEGT. CDR3 size: 15 residues. The CDR3 spells CASRPRVRIDNEQFF. CDR3 DNA: TGTGCCAGCAGGCCCAGGGTTCGGATCGACAATGAGCAGTTCTTC.

This chain links TRBV7-9 with TRBJ2-1; 12 bases align to TRBD2. This CDR3 is 16 amino acids long. Germline V gene data show CDR1 as SEHNR and CDR2 as FQNEAQ (reference sequence). V dropped 4 bases and J dropped 9; count of bases not matched to a gene: 10. The CDR3 coding sequence is TGTGCCAGCAGCTCTAGCGGGAGGGCCTGGGCTGCTGAGCAGTTCTTC. Protein: CASSSSGRAWAAEQFF.

About this clone: No DNA is shown, since the ends of the CDR3 on it are uncertain; the CDR3 is the one TCRdb lists. The CDR3 loop is CASSLGQLHFGGYTF. The chain uses TRBV5-1 and TRBJ1-2. A total of 15 residues make up the CDR3, ends included. The V gene's germline CDR1 is SGHRS and CDR2 YFSETQ.

The rearrangement links TRBV10-1 to TRBJ2-3; TRBD2 might be the D (5 bases). The CDR3 extends over 15 amino acids. Germline loops: CDR1 WNHNN, CDR2 SYGVQD (reference sequence). The V end was cut by 3 bases, the J end by 0 bases, with 10 bases between. The CDR3 sequence is CASSDASLSTDTQYF. CDR3 DNA: TGCGCCAGCAGTGACGCTAGCCTGAGCACAGATACGCAGTATTTT.

The rearrangement uses TRBV6-5 and TRBJ1-4; unclear D gene. Germline V gives CDR1 MNHEY, CDR2 SVGAGI. There are 13 residues in the CDR3. The V end was cut by 6 bases, the J end by 8 bases, with 13 bases between. The CDR3 region is CASRQGVGEKLFF. CDR3 nucleotides: TGTGCCAGCAGACAAGGAGTAGGGGAAAAACTGTTTTTT.

The V gene is TRBV7-9, the J gene TRBJ2-2; no reliable D call. CDR1 and CDR2 (germline): SEHNR, FQNEAQ (reference sequence). Trimming took 1 base from V and 2 from J, leaving 11 bases between them. The CDR3 runs to 16 residues. Here the CDR3 DNA reads TGTGCCAGCAGCTTAGGAAAGGGCCCCAACACCGGGGAGCTGTTTTTT. Translation: CASSLGKGPNTGELFF.

The V call is TRBV6-1, the J call TRBJ1-1, with D tentatively TRBD1 (6 bases). Germline V gene data show CDR1 as MNHNS and CDR2 as SASEGT. The CDR3 has 15 amino acids. The V gene lost 6 bases and the J gene lost 0 bases, with 14 bases spanning the gap. The CDR3 DNA is TGTGCCAGCAGAGGACCTAGGGGGGTGAACACTGAAGCTTTCTTT. This sequence encodes CASRGPRGVNTEAFF.

The V call is TRBV28, the J call TRBJ2-7; D is possibly TRBD1 (6 bases). From germline, CDR1 is MDHEN and CDR2 SYDVKM. This CDR3 is 13 amino acids long. V was cut by 7 bases and J by 0 bases, with 10 bases left in between. The DNA for the CDR3 is TGTGCCAGCACAGGGGAAAGCTCCTACGAGCAGTACTTC. Encoded protein: CASTGESSYEQYF.

J is TRBJ2-3 and V is TRBV27, with no clear D. V lost 4 bases and J lost 0, with 23 bases in between. The CDR3 contains 19 residues. The germline gives CDR1 MNHEY, CDR2 SMNVEV (reference sequence). CDR3 residues: CASSSTVLPGDPSTDTQYF. DNA of the CDR3: TGTGCCAGCAGTTCTACAGTTCTTCCCGGTGATCCGAGCACAGATACGCAGTATTTT.

CDR3 sequence (DNA): TGTGCCAGCAGGGGTAGGACAGGGGTGGGCAATCAGCCCCAGCATTTT. It codes for CASRGRTGVGNQPQHF. This sequence joins TRBV28 and TRBJ1-5; 9 bases fit TRBD1. Trimming at V came to 6 bases and at J to 2 bases, leaving 8 bases not matched to a gene. Per the germline V gene, CDR1 is MDHEN and CDR2 is SYDVKM. The CDR3 spans 16 residues.